This T cell receptor beta chain was identified during a study of technical replicates of blood from a handful of donors. The assay was immunoSEQ multiplex PCR, and TCRdb's table has in-frame clones only and misses some. The sample has over 50,000 clones, roughly 86% seen once. The CDR3 runs to 14 residues. CDR1 is SGHAT, CDR2 FQDESV, per germline (reference sequence). The V and J ends lost 5 bases and 8 bases respectively, with 15 bases between them. The V and J genes are TRBV11-1 and TRBJ1-4, with D maybe TRBD1 (5 bases). Source material: PBMCs. This clonotype was sampled from a human donor in good health. Some clones in this sample may be carry-over from other donors' samples. CDR3 sequence reads: CASSSGTVGEKLFF. CDR3 coding DNA: TGTGCCAGCAGCAGCGGGACGGTTGGAGAAAAACTGTTTTTT. Complete variable domain (other parts from reference TRBV11-1 and TRBJ1-4): EAEVAQSPRYKITEKSQAVAFWCDPISGHATLYWYRQILGQGPELLVQFQDESVVDDSQLPKDRFSAERLKGVDSTLKIQPAELGDSAMYLCASSSGTVGEKLFFGSGTQLSVL.